A single sample is the source of the 9 T cell receptor beta chains below, sequenced in a study of cytomegalovirus exposure and HLA in healthy donors. The data were produced by immunoSEQ multiplex PCR, yet TCRdb's version contains in-frame clones alone and is incomplete. The table shows roughly 190,000 clones, with approximately 86% occurring only once. Sequencing was performed on PBMCs. The receptor source for this set is a man aged 25 to 40 in good health and CMV-seropositive.

The rearrangement joins TRBV13 to TRBJ2-7, with 12 nucleotides matching TRBD2. V was pared by 4 bases and J by 0 bases, with 4 bases of the junction left unmatched. The CDR3 covers 16 residues. Per the germline V gene, CDR1 is PRHDT and CDR2 is FYEKMQ (reference sequence). CDR3 loop: CASSSVTSGSSYEQYF. CDR3 coding DNA: TGTGCCAGCAGCTCGGTGACTAGCGGGAGCTCCTACGAGCAGTACTTC.

V gene TRBV2 combines with J gene TRBJ2-1; no definite D call. Germline CDR1 and CDR2: SNHLY and FYNNEI. The germline V and J ends were trimmed by 8 bases and 0 bases, with 17 bases remaining between them. This CDR3 comprises 16 residues. Here the CDR3 reads CASRFGRASSYNEQFF. Here the CDR3 DNA reads TGTGCCAGCCGGTTTGGACGCGCCAGCTCCTACAATGAGCAGTTCTTC.

The genes are TRBV7-9 and TRBJ2-7; TRBD1 or TRBD2 may be the D gene (6 bases each). The V gene lost 6 bases and the J gene lost 3 bases, with 15 bases spanning the gap. The germline CDR1 and CDR2 sequences are SEHNR and FQNEAQ (reference sequence). This CDR3 has 14 residues. The CDR3 here is CASSFGGRNYEQYF. Here the CDR3 DNA reads TGTGCCAGCAGTTTCGGGGGCAGAAACTACGAGCAGTACTTC.

This clone has only a few counts. The V and J genes are TRBV5-1 and TRBJ2-7, with TRBD2 identical over 7 bases. CDR1 and CDR2 from the germline V gene are SGHRS and YFSETQ. Losses at the gene ends were 0 bases for V and 4 bases for J; bases not matched to a gene: 10. The CDR3 runs 16 residues. As DNA, the CDR3 is TGCGCCAGCAGCTTGGTGAGGCCCAGCGGGAATTACGAGCAGTACTTC. It codes for CASSLVRPSGNYEQYF.

This clone was picked up one time. This chain uses TRBV7-2 with TRBJ2-7; 10 bases line up with TRBD2. The CDR3 length is 15 residues. Germline values: CDR1 SGHTA, CDR2 FQGNSA. Germline trimming cut 6 bases from V and 2 bases from J; bases unmatched to any gene: 7. The CDR3 DNA reads TGTGCCAGCAGTTCGGAAGCGGGAGGGCCCTACGAGCAGTACTTC. Amino acid sequence: CASSSEAGGPYEQYF.

V gene TRBV18 combines with J gene TRBJ2-1; D could derive from TRBD1 or TRBD2 (5 bases each). Germline V CDR1 and CDR2: KGHSH, LQKENI. CDR3 length: 15 residues. With 7 bases removed from V and 5 bases from J, the gap between germline ends came to 18 bases. The DNA of the CDR3 is TGTGCCAGCTTCAAACGGGACCCCGCCAACAATGAGCAGTTCTTC. It specifies CASFKRDPANNEQFF.

The gene calls are TRBV2 and TRBJ2-1; D unclear. The V gene's germline CDR1 is SNHLY and CDR2 FYNNEI. V lost 8 bases, J lost 4 bases, and 9 bases lay in between. The CDR3 extends over 12 amino acids. The CDR3 reads CASARPYNEQFF. The CDR3 DNA reads as TGTGCCAGCGCTAGACCTTACAATGAGCAGTTCTTC.

Here the CDR3 reads CASSFGGRGDTQYF. In DNA, the CDR3 is TGTGCCAGCAGCTTCGGAGGAAGGGGAGATACGCAGTATTTT. The chain joins TRBV5-6 to TRBJ2-3; D might be TRBD1 or TRBD2, each matching 5 bases. The CDR3 loop spans 14 amino acids. With 2 bases removed from V and 5 bases from J, the gap between germline ends came to 12 bases. Germline CDR1 SGHDT, CDR2 YYEEEE.

The chain uses TRBV4-2 and TRBJ2-1, with 11 bases identical to TRBD2. Looked up from germline, CDR1 is LGHNA and CDR2 is YNFKEQ. The length of the CDR3 is 17 residues. Losses at the gene ends were 2 bases for V and 8 bases for J; bases not matched to a gene: 11. CDR3 residues: CASSQPFTSGSFDEQFF. The CDR3 coding sequence is TGTGCCAGCAGCCAACCCTTTACTAGCGGGAGTTTCGATGAGCAGTTCTTC.